This TCR beta chain was found in a study of T cells after yellow fever vaccination. CDR1 and CDR2 from the germline V gene are SGHAT and FQNNGV. Trimming removed 5 bases from V and 3 bases from J, with 6 bases in between. The CDR3 sequence is 12 residues long. This clonotype was seen only a few times. TCRdb processed the 5' RACE reads anew with MiXCR; each CDR3 protein has one entry. The sample records about 85,000 distinct CDR3 sequences, about 14% being singletons. The rearrangement joins TRBV11-2 to TRBJ2-3, with no clear D. The source is a man between 18 and 29 years old who received the YFV17D yellow fever vaccine. The sample was CD8+ T cells not binding an NS4B(214-222) dextramer, sorted from PBMCs, taken roughly 20 days after the first yellow fever vaccination. CDR3 amino acids: CASSHQTDTQYF. CDR3 DNA: TGTGCCAGCAGCCACCAAACAGATACGCAGTATTTT.